This T cell receptor beta chain was retrieved from a study of blood T cell repertoires in COVID-19. Study background: COVID-19 samples, acute and convalescent, were from the United States, Italy and Spain. From T cells, B-cell-depleted T cells, or PBMCs came the material, which was cDNA or gDNA.

Per the study methods: Amplification with reference gene primers provided the estimates of nucleated cell counts. Repertoires were generated with immunoSEQ multiplex PCR, while TCRdb's copy carries only in-frame clones and drops some. V, J and clone size derive from that table, while D and trimming were established from the DNA sequence. In the table there are 100,000 to 150,000 clones, over 75% of which are singletons. Germline CDR1 reads SNHLY; CDR2 reads FYNNEI. This CDR3 has 14 residues. V was pared by 7 bases and J by 3 bases, with 15 bases between. V usage is TRBV2 and J usage is TRBJ2-5, with D possibly TRBD2 on 5 matching bases. The sequencing input was peripheral blood. The TCR comes from a woman older than 75 with acute or convalescent COVID-19. CDR3 sequence: CASTPSGWEETQYF. The DNA for the CDR3 is TGTGCCAGCACTCCCAGCGGTTGGGAAGAGACCCAGTACTTC.